The T cell receptor beta chain under discussion was sequenced for a study of cytomegalovirus exposure and HLA in healthy donors. The primer mix had 60 Vbeta and 13 Jbeta primers. Per the study methods: Unique TCR beta chains numbered about 72 million in a later analysis, with roughly 10 million shared. Using immunoSEQ multiplex PCR, the repertoire was profiled, and TCRdb retains in-frame clones only, with some absent. That table is the source of V, J and clone size, and D and trimming were worked out from the DNA. The table has approximately 130,000 clones, about 83% seen once. Overall study results and limits: Several of the most significant clusters appeared, in a later analysis, to be linked to common viral pathogens.

About this clone itself: Its antigen is unidentified.

The TCR was taken from a girl under 10 years old in good health and CMV-seronegative. Sequencing used PBMCs.

This CDR3 reads CASSEGQGVYSPLHF. The CDR3 DNA is TGTGCCAGCAGTGAAGGACAGGGGGTTTATTCACCCCTCCACTTT. J is TRBJ1-6 and V is TRBV6-1, with 9 positions matching TRBD1. Germline V lookup: CDR1 MNHNS, CDR2 SASEGT. The CDR3 extends over 15 amino acids. With 1 base clipped from V and 8 bases from J, the junction kept 3 bases outside the gene matches.